One TCR beta chain is described in this entry. Its antigen is currently unknown. Trimming pared 0 bases from V and 11 bases from J, leaving 5 bases between. CDR1 and CDR2 from the germline V gene are SGHVS and FQNEAQ. The CDR3 loop spans 11 amino acids. These data are taken from a study of spatial heterogeneity in lung cancer. TCRdb analysed the 5' RACE reads with MiXCR anew, one entry per CDR3 protein. The sample lists 3,000 to 4,000 distinct CDR3 sequences; 5.5% to 6.5% were seen once. Study outcomes and limitations: Tumor mutation counts were tracked by expanded intratumoral alpha and beta TCR counts.

Time point denoted: sample taken at primary tumor resection. Tumor, nontumor lung or frozen PBMC supplied whole RNA, sequenced without sorting. The source was lung tumor tissue, collected at surgery. The sequence derives from a female donor with early-stage non-small cell lung cancer. The rearrangement uses TRBV7-8 and TRBJ2-1, with unresolved D. The CDR3 here is CASSLAVQQFF. The CDR3 nucleotides read TGTGCCAGCAGCTTAGCGGTTCAGCAGTTCTTC.